The entry below describes one T cell receptor (beta chain). In the original workflow: From reference gene primer amplification, estimates of nucleated cell counts were derived. Only in-frame clones appear in the TCRdb table, and some are missing; sequencing was by immunoSEQ multiplex PCR. V and J calls and clone size are as listed in that table; D and trimming were resolved from the DNA. The table records approximately 360,000 clones, around 92% of them present only once. This record comes from a study of blood T cell repertoires in COVID-19. Study as a whole: The study drew acute and convalescent COVID-19 samples from the United States, Italy and Spain. The cDNA or gDNA used as material had been derived from T cells, B-cell-depleted T cells, or PBMCs.

The V and J ends lost 5 bases and 0 bases, in that order; junction bases with no gene match: 4. The germline gives CDR1 SQVTM, CDR2 ANQGSEA. The CDR3 runs to 14 residues. The chain couples TRBV29-1 to TRBJ2-4, with 7 bases aligning to TRBD1. The sample taken for sequencing was peripheral blood. The clonotype comes from a man in his forties or fifties with acute or convalescent COVID-19. The CDR3, as DNA: TGCAGCGTTTTAGGGGGCCTAGCCAAAAACATTCAGTACTTC. Its protein is CSVLGGLAKNIQYF.